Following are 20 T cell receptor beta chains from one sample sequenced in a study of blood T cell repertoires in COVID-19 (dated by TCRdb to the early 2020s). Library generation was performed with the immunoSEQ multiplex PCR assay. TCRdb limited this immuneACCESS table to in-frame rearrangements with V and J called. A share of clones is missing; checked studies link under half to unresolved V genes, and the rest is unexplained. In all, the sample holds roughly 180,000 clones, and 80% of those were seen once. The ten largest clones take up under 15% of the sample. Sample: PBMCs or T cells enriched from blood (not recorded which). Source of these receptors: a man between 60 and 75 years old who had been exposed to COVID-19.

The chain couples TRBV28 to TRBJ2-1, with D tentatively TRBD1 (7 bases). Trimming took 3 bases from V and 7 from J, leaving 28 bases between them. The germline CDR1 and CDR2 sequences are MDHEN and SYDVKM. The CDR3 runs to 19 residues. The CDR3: CASSFNRGTEKLMENEQFF. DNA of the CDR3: TGTGCCAGCAGTTTTAACCGGGGGACAGAGAAATTGATGGAAAATGAGCAGTTCTTC.

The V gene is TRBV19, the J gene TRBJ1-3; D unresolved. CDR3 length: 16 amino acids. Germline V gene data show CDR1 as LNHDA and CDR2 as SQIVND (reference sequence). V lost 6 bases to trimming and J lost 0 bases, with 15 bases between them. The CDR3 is CASSRPQLSSGNTIYF. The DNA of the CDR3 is TGTGCCAGTAGCAGACCCCAACTAAGCTCTGGAAACACCATATATTTT.

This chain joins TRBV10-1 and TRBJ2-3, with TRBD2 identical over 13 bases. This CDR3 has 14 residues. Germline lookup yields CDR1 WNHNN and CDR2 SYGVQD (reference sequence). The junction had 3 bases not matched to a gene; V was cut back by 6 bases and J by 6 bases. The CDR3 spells CASSGLAGVDTQYF. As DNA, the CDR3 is TGCGCCAGCAGCGGACTAGCGGGAGTTGATACGCAGTATTTT.

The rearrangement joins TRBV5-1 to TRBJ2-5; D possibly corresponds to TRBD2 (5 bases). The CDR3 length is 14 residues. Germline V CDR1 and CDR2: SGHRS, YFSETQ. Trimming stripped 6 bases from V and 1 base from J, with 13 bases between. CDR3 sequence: CASNYGLAQETQYF. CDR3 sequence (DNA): TGCGCCAGCAATTACGGGCTAGCCCAAGAGACCCAGTACTTC.

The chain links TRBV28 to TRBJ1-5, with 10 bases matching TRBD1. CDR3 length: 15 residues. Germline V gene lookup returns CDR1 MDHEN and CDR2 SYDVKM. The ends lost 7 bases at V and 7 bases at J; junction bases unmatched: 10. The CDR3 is CASTEGDRGSQPQHF. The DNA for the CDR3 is TGTGCCAGCACCGAGGGGGACAGGGGCAGCCAGCCCCAGCATTTT.

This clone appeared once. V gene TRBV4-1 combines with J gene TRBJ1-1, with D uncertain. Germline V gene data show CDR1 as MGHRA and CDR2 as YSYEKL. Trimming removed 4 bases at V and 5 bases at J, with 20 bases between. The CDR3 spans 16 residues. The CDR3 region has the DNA TGCGCCAGCAGCCTTCCGGGAGCGAGGTCTCGGACTGAAGCTTTCTTT. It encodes CASSLPGARSRTEAFF.

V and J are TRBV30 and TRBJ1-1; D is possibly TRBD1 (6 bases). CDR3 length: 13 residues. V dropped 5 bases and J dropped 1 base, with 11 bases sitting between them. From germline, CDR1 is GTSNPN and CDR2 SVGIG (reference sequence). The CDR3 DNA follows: TGTGCCTGGGCGGTGGGGGCGAACACTGAAGCTTTCTTT. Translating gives CAWAVGANTEAFF.

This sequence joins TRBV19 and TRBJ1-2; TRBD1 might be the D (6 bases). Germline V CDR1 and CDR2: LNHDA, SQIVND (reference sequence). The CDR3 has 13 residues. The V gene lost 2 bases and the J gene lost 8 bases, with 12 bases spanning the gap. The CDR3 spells CASSINRAGGYTF. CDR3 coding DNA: TGTGCCAGTAGTATAAACAGGGCGGGCGGCTACACCTTC.

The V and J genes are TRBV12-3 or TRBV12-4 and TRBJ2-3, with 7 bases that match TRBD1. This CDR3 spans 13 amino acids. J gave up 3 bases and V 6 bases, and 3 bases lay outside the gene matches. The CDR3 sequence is CASRGQVTDTQYF. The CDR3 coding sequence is TGTGCCAGCAGAGGACAGGTGACAGATACGCAGTATTTT.

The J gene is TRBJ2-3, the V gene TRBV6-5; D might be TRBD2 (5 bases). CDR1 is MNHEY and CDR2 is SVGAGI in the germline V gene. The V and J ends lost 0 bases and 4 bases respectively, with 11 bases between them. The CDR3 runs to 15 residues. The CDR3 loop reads CASSYSQVGADTQYF. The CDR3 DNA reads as TGTGCCAGCAGTTACTCCCAGGTGGGAGCAGATACGCAGTATTTT.

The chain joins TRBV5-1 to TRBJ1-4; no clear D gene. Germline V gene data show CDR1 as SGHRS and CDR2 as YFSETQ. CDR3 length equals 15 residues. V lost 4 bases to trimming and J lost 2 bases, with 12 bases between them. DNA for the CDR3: TGCGCCAGCAGCGGTCATTCGGGTACTAATGAAAAACTGTTTTTT. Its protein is CASSGHSGTNEKLFF.

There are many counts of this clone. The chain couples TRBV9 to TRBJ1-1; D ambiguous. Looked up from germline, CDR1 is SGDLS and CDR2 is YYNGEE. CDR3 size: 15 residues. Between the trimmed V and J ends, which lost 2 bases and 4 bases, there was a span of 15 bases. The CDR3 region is CASSVAITAPTEAFF. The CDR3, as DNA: TGTGCCAGCAGCGTGGCTATCACAGCACCCACTGAAGCTTTCTTT.

The CDR3 bases are TGTGCCATCAGACCCCTAGCGGGGGGCTACGAGCAGTACTTC. It yields the protein CAIRPLAGGYEQYF. The chain carries TRBV10-3 and TRBJ2-7; TRBD2 agrees at 11 bases. The ends lost 6 bases at V and 3 bases at J; junction bases unmatched: 4. The CDR3 sequence is 14 residues long. Germline CDR1 ENHRY, CDR2 SYGVKD.

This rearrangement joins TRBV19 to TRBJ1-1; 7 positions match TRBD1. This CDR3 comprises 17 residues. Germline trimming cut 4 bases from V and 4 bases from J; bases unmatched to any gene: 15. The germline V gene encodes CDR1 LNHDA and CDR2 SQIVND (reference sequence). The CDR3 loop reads CASSRGRGYGVITEAFF. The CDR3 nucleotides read TGTGCCAGTAGTAGGGGCAGGGGGTACGGGGTGATCACTGAAGCTTTCTTT.

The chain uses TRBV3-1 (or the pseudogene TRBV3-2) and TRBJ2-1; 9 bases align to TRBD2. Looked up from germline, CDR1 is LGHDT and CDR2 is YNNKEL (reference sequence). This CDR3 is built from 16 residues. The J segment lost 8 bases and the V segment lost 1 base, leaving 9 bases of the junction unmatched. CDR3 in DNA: TGTGCCAGCAGCCAAGCAGGGCTAGCGGGAAGGGATGAGCAGTTCTTC. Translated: CASSQAGLAGRDEQFF.

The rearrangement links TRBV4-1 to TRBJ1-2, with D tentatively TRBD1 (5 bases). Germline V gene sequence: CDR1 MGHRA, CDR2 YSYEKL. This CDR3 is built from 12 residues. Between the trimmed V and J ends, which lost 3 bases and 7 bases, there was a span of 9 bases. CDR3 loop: CASSHPGGGYTF. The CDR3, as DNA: TGCGCCAGCAGCCACCCGGGGGGTGGCTACACCTTC.

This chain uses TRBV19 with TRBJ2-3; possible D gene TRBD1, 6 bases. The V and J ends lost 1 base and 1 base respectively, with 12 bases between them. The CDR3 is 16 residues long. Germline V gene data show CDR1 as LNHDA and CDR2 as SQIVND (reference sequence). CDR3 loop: CASSIARGAGTDTQYF. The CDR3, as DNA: TGTGCCAGTAGTATAGCCAGGGGCGCAGGCACAGATACGCAGTATTTT.

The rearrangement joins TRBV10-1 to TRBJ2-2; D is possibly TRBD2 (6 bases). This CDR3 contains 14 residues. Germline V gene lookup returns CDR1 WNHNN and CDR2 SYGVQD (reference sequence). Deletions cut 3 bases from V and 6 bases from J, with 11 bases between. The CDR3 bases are TGCGCCAGCAGTGAACACGGGGGTGCCGGGGAGCTGTTTTTT. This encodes CASSEHGGAGELFF.

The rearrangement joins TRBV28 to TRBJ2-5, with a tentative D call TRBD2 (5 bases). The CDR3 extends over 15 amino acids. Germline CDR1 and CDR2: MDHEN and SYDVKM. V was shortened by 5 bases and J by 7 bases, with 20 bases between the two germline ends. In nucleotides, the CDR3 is TGTGCCAGCAGTCCCGGACTGTCCGGTGTAGTGACCCAGTACTTC. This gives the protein CASSPGLSGVVTQYF.

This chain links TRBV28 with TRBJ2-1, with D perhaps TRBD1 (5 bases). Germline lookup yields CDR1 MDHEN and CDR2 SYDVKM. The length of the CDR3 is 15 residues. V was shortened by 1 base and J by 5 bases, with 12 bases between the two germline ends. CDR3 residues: CASSLYPGNNNEQFF. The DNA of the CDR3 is TGTGCCAGCAGTTTATATCCAGGGAACAACAATGAGCAGTTCTTC.